This T cell receptor beta chain was retrieved from a study of blood T cell repertoires in COVID-19. Source study methods: Nucleated cell counts were estimated from reference gene primer amplification. TCRdb's copy holds only in-frame clones and misses some; the assay was immunoSEQ multiplex PCR. Clone size and the V and J calls come from that table; the DNA yielded D and trimming. Of under 200,000 clones listed, 85% to 90% are singletons. Sample: peripheral blood. The origin of this receptor is a woman aged 60-75 years with COVID-19, enrolled during active disease.

The CDR3 protein is CASSLNRGPSPLHF. CDR3 nucleotides: TGTGCCAGCAGCTTGAACAGGGGGCCTTCACCCCTCCACTTT. The chain combines TRBV5-6 with TRBJ1-6, with 9 bases lining up with TRBD1. This CDR3 contains 14 residues. V was clipped by 1 base and J by 9 bases; unmatched bases: 2. Germline assignment: CDR1 SGHDT and CDR2 YYEEEE.